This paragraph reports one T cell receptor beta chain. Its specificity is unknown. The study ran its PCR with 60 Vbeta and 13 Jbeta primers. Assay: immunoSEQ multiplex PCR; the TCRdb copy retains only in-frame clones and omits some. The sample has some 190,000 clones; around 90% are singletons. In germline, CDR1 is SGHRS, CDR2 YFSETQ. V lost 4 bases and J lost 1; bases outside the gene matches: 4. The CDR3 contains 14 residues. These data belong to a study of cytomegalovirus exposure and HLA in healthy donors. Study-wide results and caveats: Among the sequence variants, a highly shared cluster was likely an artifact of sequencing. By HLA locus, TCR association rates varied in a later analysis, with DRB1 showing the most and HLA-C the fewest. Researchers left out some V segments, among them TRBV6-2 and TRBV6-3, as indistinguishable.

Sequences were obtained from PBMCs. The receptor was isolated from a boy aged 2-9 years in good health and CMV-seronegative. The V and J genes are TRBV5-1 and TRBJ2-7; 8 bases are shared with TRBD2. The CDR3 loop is CASSPTSGSYEQYF. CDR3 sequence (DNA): TGCGCCAGCAGCCCCACTAGCGGATCCTACGAGCAGTACTTC.